The 20 T cell receptor beta chains below come from one sample, sequenced in a study of monozygotic twins with inflammatory bowel disease. TCRdb reprocessed the 5' RACE reads, keeping one entry per CDR3 protein, no DNA. This sample's table has 200,000 to 250,000 distinct CDR3 sequences. Specimen: blood. These receptors all stem from a human donor with ulcerative colitis or Crohn's disease, or a healthy co-twin of an affected twin (not recorded which).

The CDR3: CASSLKGQGAYEQYF. J is TRBJ2-7 and V is TRBV27; the TCRdb D gene call, TRBD1, has no DNA to confirm it. Germline V gene data show CDR1 as MNHEY and CDR2 as SMNVEV (reference sequence). This CDR3 region has 15 residues.

This chain joins TRBV7-2 and TRBJ1-5; there is no DNA to check the TCRdb D call of TRBD1. Germline V gene data show CDR1 as SGHTA and CDR2 as FQGNSA. The CDR3 sequence is 16 residues long. The CDR3 sequence: CASSNAGGLADRPQHF. The complete variable domain, with remaining parts taken from reference TRBV7-2 and TRBJ1-5, reads GAGVSQSPSNKVTEKGKDVELRCDPISGHTALYWYRQSLGQGLEFLIYFQGNSAPDKSGLPSDRFSAERTGGSVSTLTIQRTQQEDSAVYLCASSNAGGLADRPQHFGDGTRLSIL.

By frequency, this clonotype is medium-sized. This rearrangement joins TRBV20-1 to TRBJ1-2; TCRdb outputs TRBD1, but without DNA this stays unchecked. CDR1 DFQATT and CDR2 SNEGSKA come from the germline V gene (reference sequence). This CDR3 is 15 amino acids long. The CDR3 region is CSATPVGGFNYGYTF.

The chain is built from TRBV11-2 and TRBJ1-1; as DNA is missing, the TRBD1 call by TCRdb cannot be tested. The CDR3 covers 15 residues. Per the germline V gene, CDR1 is SGHAT and CDR2 is FQNNGV. CDR3 region: CASRFRGRGAGEAFF.

This chain connects TRBV6-5 to TRBJ2-3; absent DNA, TCRdb's TRBD1 call cannot be checked. Per germline, CDR1 MNHEY and CDR2 SVGAGI. The CDR3 covers 15 residues. The CDR3 loop reads CASSYFGTGTDTQYF.

The chain combines TRBV24-1 with TRBJ2-1; TCRdb's D call, TRBD1, is unchecked because there is no DNA. The germline V gene encodes CDR1 KGHDR and CDR2 SFDVKD. CDR3 length: 16 residues. CDR3 amino acids: CATSDRQGMSYNEQFF.

The rearrangement joins TRBV10-3 to TRBJ2-1; as DNA is missing, the TRBD2 call by TCRdb cannot be tested. Germline CDR1 is ENHRY and CDR2 is SYGVKD. The length of the CDR3 is 16 residues. The CDR3 sequence is CAISESTSGDWDEQFF.

The rearrangement links TRBV27 to TRBJ1-4; TCRdb lists TRBD1, though no DNA is available to test this call. CDR1 and CDR2 (germline): MNHEY, SMNVEV (reference sequence). The CDR3 is 15 residues long. The CDR3 region is CASSPTTGLNEKLFF.

The chain uses TRBV28 and TRBJ2-1; there is no DNA to check the TCRdb D call of TRBD1. The CDR3 is 11 amino acids. CDR1 and CDR2 from the germline V gene are MDHEN and SYDVKM. The CDR3 spells CASSYEGEQFF.

The J gene is TRBJ2-5, the V gene TRBV11-2; as DNA is missing, the TRBD1 call by TCRdb cannot be tested. Germline CDR1 SGHAT, CDR2 FQNNGV. The CDR3 has 15 amino acids. The CDR3 region is CASSLPLTTGGTQYF.

V usage is TRBV11-2 and J usage is TRBJ1-2; lacking DNA, the TRBD1 call made by TCRdb goes unchecked. CDR3 size: 14 residues. Germline values: CDR1 SGHAT, CDR2 FQNNGV. CDR3 amino acids: CASSSHTGGGGYTF.

The rearrangement joins TRBV5-1 to TRBJ2-3. The CDR3 covers 15 residues. The germline gives CDR1 SGHRS, CDR2 YFSETQ. The CDR3 reads CASSLGAVSSDTQYF.

The V gene is TRBV3-1, the J gene TRBJ1-1. This CDR3 spans 13 amino acids. Per germline, CDR1 LGHDT and CDR2 YNNKEL (reference sequence). The CDR3 loop reads CASSQEWGAEAFF.

This chain connects TRBV14 to TRBJ1-4; TCRdb designates TRBD1, a call that cannot be tested without DNA. The V gene's germline CDR1 is SGHDN and CDR2 FVKESK. This CDR3 is 15 amino acids long. CDR3: CASSPRQGWGEKLFF. Based on the CDR3 plus reference TRBV14 and TRBJ1-4, the full variable domain is EAGVTQFPSHSVIEKGQTVTLRCDPISGHDNLYWYRRVMGKEIKFLLHFVKESKQDESGMPNNRFLAERTGGTYSTLKVQPAELEDSGVYFCASSPRQGWGEKLFFGSGTQLSVL.

The chain has TRBV5-1 and TRBJ2-5. This CDR3 is 14 amino acids long. Germline V gene lookup returns CDR1 SGHRS and CDR2 YFSETQ. CDR3 residues: CASRRQTSQETQYF.

This chain joins TRBV18 and TRBJ1-1; TCRdb calls TRBD1, which cannot be checked without DNA. Germline CDR1 is KGHSH and CDR2 is LQKENI. The CDR3 contains 11 residues. The chain's CDR3 is CASSGATEAFF.

The CDR3 loop reads CSAQQPNFYEQYF. This sequence joins TRBV20-1 and TRBJ2-7. Germline V CDR1 and CDR2: DFQATT, SNEGSKA (reference sequence). The CDR3 consists of 13 residues.

The chain couples TRBV6-5 to TRBJ1-5; TCRdb outputs TRBD1, but without DNA this stays unchecked. The CDR3 runs to 18 residues. Germline V gives CDR1 MNHEY, CDR2 SVGAGI. The CDR3 protein is CASSYAGPGQGRRQPQHF.

CDR3 region: CASSIAQGTAGINEQFF. The chain recombines TRBV19 with TRBJ2-1; TCRdb proposes TRBD1, but this gene call is untestable without DNA. The CDR3 runs 17 residues. In germline, CDR1 is LNHDA, CDR2 SQIVND (reference sequence). Full variable domain (remainder filled in from reference TRBV19 and TRBJ2-1): DGGITQSPKYLFRKEGQNVTLSCEQNLNHDAMYWYRQDPGQGLRLIYYSQIVNDFQKGDIAEGYSVSREKKESFPLTVTSAQKNPTAFYLCASSIAQGTAGINEQFFGPGTRLTVL.

V usage is TRBV6-1 and J usage is TRBJ1-3; TCRdb's assignment of TRBD1 cannot be checked, as there is no DNA. Germline V CDR1 and CDR2: MNHNS, SASEGT. The CDR3 is made up of 16 amino acids. CDR3 in amino acids: CASSRSRTGRGNTIYF.